A single sample gave rise to the 11 T cell receptor beta chains below, sequenced in a study of blood T cells in healthy people across ages. Primed by a sample-barcoded 5' primer and a J-beta primer mix, a second PCR proceeded for roughly 7 to 12 cycles. TCRdb used MiXCR to reprocess the 5' RACE reads, holding one entry per CDR3 protein. The profile covers about 760,000 distinct CDR3 sequences, with 20% to 25% appearing a single time and more than 8% taken by the ten largest. This sample was also put to use in a study of T cells of mothers and their children.

The source material was blood. These receptors came from a boy younger than 18 in good health.

The chain uses TRBV20-1 and TRBJ2-5; D could derive from TRBD1 or TRBD2 (5 bases each). The last part of the DNA fits TRBJ2-7 better; the J call may be wrong. Germline CDR1 reads DFQATT; CDR2 reads SNEGSKA (reference sequence). The CDR3 is made up of 16 amino acids. CDR3 sequence (DNA): TGCAGTGCTAGAACTTACCGGGACGGGACCTCCTACGAGCAGTACTTC. This encodes CSARTYRDGTSYEQYF.

V usage is TRBV13 and J usage is TRBJ1-1; D is uncertain. This CDR3 contains 14 residues. Trimming removed 1 base from V and 1 base from J, with 7 bases in between. From germline, CDR1 is PRHDT and CDR2 FYEKMQ (reference sequence). The CDR3 DNA sequence: TGTGCCAGCAGCTTAGCAGCAGGGAACACTGAAGCTTTCTTT. Translation: CASSLAAGNTEAFF.

The sample holds many counts of this clonotype. V usage is TRBV20-1 and J usage is TRBJ2-1; a possible D gene is TRBD2 (6 bases). Germline CDR1 DFQATT, CDR2 SNEGSKA (reference sequence). V was cut by 3 bases and J by 4 bases, with 16 bases left in between. The CDR3 is 15 residues long. The CDR3 protein is CSASDSGTGYNEQFF. CDR3 coding DNA: TGCAGTGCTAGCGATTCCGGGACTGGTTACAATGAGCAGTTCTTC.

In this sample, this clonotype turned up a few times. This rearrangement joins TRBV5-5 to TRBJ2-7; TRBD2 matches 12 bases. This CDR3 spans 15 amino acids. CDR1 is SGHKS and CDR2 is YYEKEE in the germline V gene (reference sequence). V lost 5 bases and J lost 1; bases outside the gene matches: 4. The CDR3 protein is CASRLGTSGSYEQYF. Here the CDR3 DNA reads TGTGCCAGCAGACTTGGGACTAGCGGGTCCTACGAGCAGTACTTC.

This clonotype was counted many times. V and J are TRBV5-1 and TRBJ2-3; 8 bases are shared with TRBD2. Germline V gene lookup returns CDR1 SGHRS and CDR2 YFSETQ. V lost 3 bases to trimming and J lost 2 bases; unmatched junction nucleotides: 11. The CDR3 consists of 17 residues. CDR3 sequence: CASSSMPGGRTTDTQYF. The CDR3 nucleotides are TGCGCCAGCAGCTCGATGCCTGGCGGGAGGACCACAGATACGCAGTATTTT.

Only a few counts were recorded for this clonotype. CDR3 sequence reads: CASSSRVRTANEKLFF. The CDR3, as DNA: TGTGCCAGCAGTTCCAGGGTGCGGACAGCTAATGAAAAACTGTTTTTT. The chain has TRBV28 and TRBJ1-4; a possible D gene is TRBD1 (6 bases). The CDR3 is made up of 16 amino acids. Trimming took 4 bases from V and 3 from J, leaving 15 bases between them. Germline assignment: CDR1 MDHEN and CDR2 SYDVKM. The full variable domain, completed using reference TRBV28 and TRBJ1-4, is DVKVTQSSRYLVKRTGEKVFLECVQDMDHENMFWYRQDPGLGLRLIYFSYDVKMKEKGDIPEGYSVSREKKERFSLILESASTNQTSMYLCASSSRVRTANEKLFFGSGTQLSVL.

The chain is built from TRBV20-1 and TRBJ2-7; D perhaps matches TRBD1 (5 bases). This CDR3 region has 13 residues. V was pared by 4 bases and J by 6 bases, with 16 bases between. Germline V gene sequence: CDR1 DFQATT, CDR2 SNEGSKA (reference sequence). The CDR3 DNA is TGCAGTGCTATCCAAGACAGTTCCAGCGAGCAGTACTTC. This codes for CSAIQDSSSEQYF.

This clonotype was counted many times. The CDR3 protein is CASSSGTSGTYEQYF. Written as DNA, the CDR3 is TGTGCCAGCAGTTCCGGGACTAGCGGAACGTACGAGCAGTACTTC. The chain employs TRBV7-2 and TRBJ2-7, with TRBD2 identical over 11 bases. Germline V lookup: CDR1 SGHTA, CDR2 FQGNSA. CDR3 length: 15 residues. Losses at the gene ends were 6 bases for V and 4 bases for J; bases not matched to a gene: 8.

The table lists this clonotype with a few counts. V gene TRBV20-1 combines with J gene TRBJ2-5, with TRBD1 identical over 7 bases. The CDR3 contains 13 residues. Germline CDR1 is DFQATT and CDR2 is SNEGSKA (reference sequence). V was pared by 3 bases and J by 1 base, with 2 bases of the junction left unmatched. CDR3 region: CSASGDSQETQYF. CDR3 nucleotides: TGCAGTGCTAGTGGGGACAGCCAAGAGACCCAGTACTTC.

V and J are TRBV5-1 and TRBJ1-2, with TRBD1 as a possible D gene (5 bases). Germline V gene sequence: CDR1 SGHRS, CDR2 YFSETQ. The CDR3 is 14 amino acids. Between the trimmed V and J ends, which lost 0 bases and 6 bases, there was a span of 12 bases. CDR3 in DNA: TGCGCCAGCAGCTTGGCGGAGGGGTTCAATGGCTACACCTTC. Translated: CASSLAEGFNGYTF.

V usage is TRBV20-1 and J usage is TRBJ2-5, with 12 bases lining up with TRBD2. After removal of 0 bases from V and 4 bases from J, the junction contained 12 bases not matched to a gene. The CDR3 consists of 18 residues. From germline, CDR1 is DFQATT and CDR2 SNEGSKA (reference sequence). The CDR3 DNA is TGCAGTGCTAGAGATCAGGCTAGCGGGGGGGCGATGACAGAGACCCAGTACTTC. It codes for CSARDQASGGAMTETQYF.